The 31 T cell receptor beta chains in this list originate from one sample, sequenced in a study of cytomegalovirus exposure and HLA in healthy donors. Vbeta (60) and Jbeta (13) primers were used in the PCR. Some clones are missing from TCRdb's copy, which holds only in-frame ones; the method was immunoSEQ multiplex PCR. The top ten clones hold 2% to 3% of a sample with approximately 50,000 clones, around 81% of them seen once. The sequenced sample consisted of PBMCs. Receptors originate from a boy aged 5-17 years in good health and CMV-seropositive.

The gene calls are TRBV9 and TRBJ1-6; TRBD1 agrees at 7 bases. V trimming: 4 bases; J trimming: 7 bases; junction bases outside the gene matches: 5. This CDR3 is built from 14 residues. Looked up from germline, CDR1 is SGDLS and CDR2 is YYNGEE. The CDR3 sequence is CASSPGQYNSPLHF. For the CDR3, the DNA is TGTGCCAGCAGCCCGGGACAGTACAATTCACCCCTCCACTTT. Full variable domain (outside the CDR3, taken from reference TRBV9 and TRBJ1-6): DSGVTQTPKHLITATGQRVTLRCSPRSGDLSVYWYQQSLDQGLQFLIQYYNGEERAKGNILERFSAQQFPDLHSELNLSSLELGDSALYFCASSPGQYNSPLHFGNGTRLTVT.

This clone is a singleton in its sample. The genes are TRBV6-5 and TRBJ2-2, with D tentatively TRBD2 (6 bases). Germline V gene sequence: CDR1 MNHEY, CDR2 SVGAGI. V was trimmed by 7 bases and J by 1 base, leaving 10 bases between them. The CDR3 has 14 residues. CDR3 loop: CASTTSRNTGELFF. The CDR3 bases are TGTGCCAGCACCACTAGCCGGAACACCGGGGAGCTGTTTTTT.

This clone has only a few counts. The chain links TRBV6-6 to TRBJ1-5; no clear D. Trimming left V 4 bases short and J 3 bases short, with 4 bases between. From germline, CDR1 is MNHNY and CDR2 SVGAGI (reference sequence). CDR3 length equals 12 residues. CDR3 DNA: TGTGCCAGCAGTTCCCACAATCAGCCCCAGCATTTT. Protein product: CASSSHNQPQHF.

The chain carries TRBV6-5 and TRBJ2-2; TRBD1 agrees at 9 bases. Trimming at V came to 5 bases and at J to 15 bases, leaving 16 bases not matched to a gene. This CDR3 contains 15 residues. CDR1 and CDR2 from the germline V gene are MNHEY and SVGAGI. The DNA of the CDR3 is TGTGCCAGCAGTCATGGACAGGGGAACGTCGGGGTGATGTTTTTT. This sequence encodes CASSHGQGNVGVMFF.

This chain connects TRBV7-8 to TRBJ2-2, with TRBD1 matching 7 bases. The CDR3 extends over 16 amino acids. J lost 4 bases, V lost 5 bases, and 10 bases had no gene match. Germline V CDR1 and CDR2: SGHVS, FQNEAQ. The CDR3 nucleotides are TGTGCCAGCAGCCCAAGCAGGGGGAAGAGCACCGGGGAGCTGTTTTTT. Translated: CASSPSRGKSTGELFF.

CDR3 bases: TGCGCCAGCAGCTCCTCCCCACTAGCAGGACTCACAGATACGCAGTATTTT. Its protein is CASSSSPLAGLTDTQYF. V usage is TRBV5-1 and J usage is TRBJ2-3, with D maybe TRBD2 (6 bases). The CDR3 extends over 17 amino acids. Trimming pared 3 bases from V and 2 bases from J, leaving 19 bases between. Germline values: CDR1 SGHRS, CDR2 YFSETQ.

The CDR3 here is CASSGAWTGVGQPQHF. In DNA form, the CDR3 reads TGTGCCAGTAGTGGAGCCTGGACAGGAGTGGGACAGCCCCAGCATTTT. This chain joins TRBV19 and TRBJ1-5, with 7 bases aligning to TRBD1. The length of the CDR3 is 16 residues. V trimming: 5 bases; J trimming: 7 bases; junction bases outside the gene matches: 14. CDR1 and CDR2 from the germline V gene are LNHDA and SQIVND (reference sequence).

This chain links TRBV23-1 with TRBJ2-7; TRBD1 matches 9 bases. TRBV23-1 is classed as an ORF, of uncertain function. The CDR3 is made up of 16 amino acids. The trim removed 5 bases at V and 5 bases at J, leaving 13 bases unmatched. The CDR3 spells CASSDYRDREVDEQYF. CDR3 DNA: TGCGCCAGCAGTGACTACCGGGACAGGGAGGTCGACGAGCAGTACTTC.

The chain is built from TRBV10-2 and TRBJ1-1; D gene ambiguous. The V gene's germline CDR1 is WSHSY and CDR2 SAAADI. This CDR3 contains 13 residues. The V and J ends lost 8 bases and 4 bases respectively, with 14 bases between them. The CDR3, as DNA: TGCGCCAGCGGAGAACGCACGGGCACTGAAGCTTTCTTT. Translated, it gives CASGERTGTEAFF.

Concerning this clone: Germline and junction disagree at one end, which may indicate a read error. The chain combines TRBV6-5 with TRBJ1-5; no clear D gene. The CDR3 consists of 15 residues. Germline CDR1 and CDR2: MNHEY and SVGAGI. DNA of the CDR3: TGTGCCACCAGTTACACGGGGTTCGGCAATCAGCCCCAGCATTTT. Amino acids: CATSYTGFGNQPQHF.

This chain links TRBV21-1 with TRBJ1-5; no check of the table's D call, TRBD1, against the DNA was made. TRBV21-1 is an annotated pseudogene. The CDR3 loop spans 17 amino acids. The CDR3 region is CASSVKREGQGNQPQHF. CDR3 bases: TGTGCCAGCAGCGTTAAAAGAGAGGGACAGGGGAATCAGCCCCAGCATTTT.

This clone was seen once. The V gene is TRBV5-4, the J gene TRBJ2-7, with 10 bases fitting TRBD1. CDR3 length equals 14 residues. Germline V gene data show CDR1 as SGHNT and CDR2 as YYREEE (reference sequence). V lost 2 bases, J lost 7 bases, and 6 bases stayed unmatched. CDR3 residues: CASSFDRGQGEQYF. The CDR3, as DNA: TGTGCCAGCAGCTTCGACAGGGGGCAAGGTGAGCAGTACTTC.

The chain combines TRBV5-5 with TRBJ2-3; unclear D gene. This CDR3 region has 15 residues. The V end lost 0 bases, the J end lost 10 bases, and 18 bases lay between the germline ends. Germline lookup yields CDR1 SGHKS and CDR2 YYEKEE (reference sequence). The CDR3 loop reads CASSLASLTVLSQYF. CDR3 DNA: TGTGCCAGCAGCTTGGCCAGTTTAACCGTGTTATCGCAGTATTTT.

The chain combines TRBV19 with TRBJ2-5, with D possibly being TRBD2 (6 bases). Germline V CDR1 and CDR2: LNHDA, SQIVND (reference sequence). CDR3 length: 14 amino acids. The V end was cut by 5 bases, the J end by 5 bases, with 15 bases between. The CDR3 nucleotides read TGTGCCAGTAGTGTTCCAGGGAGGAGGGAGACCCAGTACTTC. Its translation is CASSVPGRRETQYF. The whole variable domain, remainder taken from reference TRBV19 and TRBJ2-5, is DGGITQSPKYLFRKEGQNVTLSCEQNLNHDAMYWYRQDPGQGLRLIYYSQIVNDFQKGDIAEGYSVSREKKESFPLTVTSAQKNPTAFYLCASSVPGRRETQYFGPGTRLLVL.

The rearrangement joins TRBV9 to TRBJ1-1; D not certain. There are 15 residues in the CDR3. Germline CDR1 is SGDLS and CDR2 is YYNGEE. The V end lost 0 bases, the J end lost 0 bases, and 9 bases lay between the germline ends. The CDR3 bases are TGTGCCAGCAGCGTAGGTCCAGTCTTGAACACTGAAGCTTTCTTT. This codes for CASSVGPVLNTEAFF. The variable domain in full, completed from reference TRBV9 and TRBJ1-1, reads DSGVTQTPKHLITATGQRVTLRCSPRSGDLSVYWYQQSLDQGLQFLIQYYNGEERAKGNILERFSAQQFPDLHSELNLSSLELGDSALYFCASSVGPVLNTEAFFGQGTRLTVV.

The chain recombines TRBV6-5 with TRBJ2-1; D possibly corresponds to TRBD2 (5 bases). Trimming pared 6 bases from V and 4 bases from J, leaving 16 bases between. Germline V gene lookup returns CDR1 MNHEY and CDR2 SVGAGI. The CDR3 has 15 amino acids. For the CDR3, the DNA is TGTGCCAGCAGCCCCCGGGGAGAGGGTTACAATGAGCAGTTCTTC. Encoded protein: CASSPRGEGYNEQFF.

The chain carries TRBV9 and TRBJ1-2, with D unclear. The CDR3 contains 13 residues. Germline CDR1 SGDLS, CDR2 YYNGEE. The V and J ends lost 0 bases and 3 bases respectively, with 6 bases between them. CDR3 bases: TGTGCCAGCAGCGTAGGCGGAGACTATGGCTACACCTTC. This encodes CASSVGGDYGYTF.

The chain couples TRBV15 to TRBJ1-4, with D perhaps TRBD1 (5 bases). CDR1 and CDR2 from the germline V gene are LNHNV and YYDKDF (reference sequence). The CDR3 totals 12 residues. The V end was cut by 0 bases, the J end by 10 bases, with 6 bases between. The CDR3 loop reads CATSRDRGKLFF. The CDR3 DNA follows: TGTGCCACCAGCAGAGATAGGGGAAAACTGTTTTTT.

In its sample, this clone was seen a few times. This chain uses TRBV6-1 with TRBJ1-1, with TRBD1 matching 7 bases. CDR1 is MNHNS and CDR2 is SASEGT in the germline V gene. V dropped 3 bases and J dropped 5; count of bases not matched to a gene: 6. The CDR3 consists of 14 residues. The CDR3 here is CASSEAGGETEAFF. In nucleotides, the CDR3 is TGTGCCAGCAGTGAGGCAGGGGGAGAGACTGAAGCTTTCTTT.

V is TRBV9 and J is TRBJ1-2; D call uncertain. The germline V gene has CDR1 SGDLS and CDR2 YYNGEE. The CDR3 covers 13 residues. The ends were cut back, 3 bases at V and 4 bases at J, with 10 bases in the middle. The CDR3 DNA reads TGTGCCAGCAGCGGGGCCGGGGTCTATGGCTACACCTTC. As protein: CASSGAGVYGYTF.

The rearrangement joins TRBV15 to TRBJ2-1; 9 positions match TRBD2. Trimming cost V 0 bases and J 1 base; bases outside gene matches: 4. The V gene's germline CDR1 is LNHNV and CDR2 YYDKDF (reference sequence). The CDR3 runs 17 residues. CDR3 protein: CATSRDGRGGSYNEQFF. CDR3 sequence (DNA): TGTGCCACCAGCAGAGACGGGCGGGGGGGTTCCTACAATGAGCAGTTCTTC.

This rearrangement joins TRBV19 to TRBJ1-2; possibly TRBD1 for D (6 bases). Germline CDR1 is LNHDA and CDR2 is SQIVND (reference sequence). This CDR3 contains 14 residues. V lost 3 bases and J lost 3, with 11 bases in between. In DNA form, the CDR3 reads TGTGCCAGTAGTATTGGGGGACAACACTATGGCTACACCTTC. This translates into CASSIGGQHYGYTF.

The V call is TRBV5-5, the J call TRBJ2-5; 7 bases match TRBD2. This CDR3 is 13 amino acids long. V lost 4 bases to trimming and J lost 9 bases; unmatched junction nucleotides: 9. The germline CDR1 and CDR2 sequences are SGHKS and YYEKEE (reference sequence). CDR3 in DNA: TGTGCCAGCAGCCCCGCGGGCCGGGGGGCCCAGTACTTC. Protein: CASSPAGRGAQYF.

There are a few counts of this clone. The rearrangement joins TRBV4-1 to TRBJ1-1; D is possibly TRBD1 (6 bases). The germline CDR1 and CDR2 sequences are MGHRA and YSYEKL. This CDR3 has 13 residues. V was shortened by 1 base and J by 6 bases, with 9 bases between the two germline ends. CDR3 in DNA: TGCGCCAGCAGCCAAGTCAGGGGCGCTGAAGCTTTCTTT. As protein: CASSQVRGAEAFF.

The J gene is TRBJ1-1, the V gene TRBV4-1; TRBD1 is a possible D gene (5 bases). V lost 0 bases and J lost 4, with 9 bases in between. The CDR3 covers 14 residues. Germline lookup yields CDR1 MGHRA and CDR2 YSYEKL. CDR3 region: CASSQDGRGTEAFF. In DNA form, the CDR3 reads TGCGCCAGCAGCCAAGATGGGAGGGGCACTGAAGCTTTCTTT.

The rearrangement joins TRBV9 to TRBJ2-7; D might be TRBD1 (5 bases). CDR1 and CDR2 from the germline V gene are SGDLS and YYNGEE. With 1 base removed from V and 3 bases from J, the gap between germline ends came to 8 bases. This CDR3 has 13 amino acids. The CDR3 spells CASSVSDNYEQYF. The CDR3 nucleotides are TGTGCCAGCAGCGTATCGGACAACTACGAGCAGTACTTC.

This chain joins TRBV15 and TRBJ2-2, with 10 positions matching TRBD1. Germline values: CDR1 LNHNV, CDR2 YYDKDF (reference sequence). Unmatched junction bases numbered 4, after V lost 0 bases and J lost 6 bases. The CDR3 sequence is 16 residues long. The CDR3 sequence is CATSRDGTGDPGELFF. CDR3 DNA sequence: TGTGCCACCAGCAGAGATGGGACAGGGGACCCCGGGGAGCTGTTTTTT.

This clone was picked up a small number of times. V usage is TRBV19 and J usage is TRBJ1-2; D uncertain. The CDR3 has 13 amino acids. V shed 5 bases and J shed 4 bases, with 11 bases lying between them. Germline values: CDR1 LNHDA, CDR2 SQIVND (reference sequence). The CDR3 bases are TGTGCCAGTAGTTTTGAGGCGTTCTATGGCTACACCTTC. It translates to CASSFEAFYGYTF.

The chain is built from TRBV4-1 and TRBJ1-2; a weak D match, TRBD1 (5 bases). The V end was cut by 2 bases, the J end by 4 bases, with 20 bases between. CDR3 length: 17 residues. Germline CDR1 is MGHRA and CDR2 is YSYEKL. CDR3 protein: CASSQPLVRDYSYGYTF. The CDR3 nucleotides are TGCGCCAGCAGCCAACCCTTGGTTAGGGACTACTCCTATGGCTACACCTTC.

The rearrangement links TRBV6-6 to TRBJ1-2; 7 positions match TRBD1. The V and J ends lost 4 bases and 0 bases, in that order; junction bases with no gene match: 2. The CDR3 runs to 14 residues. Germline V gives CDR1 MNHNY, CDR2 SVGAGI (reference sequence). CDR3 bases: TGTGCCAGCAGTTGGGACAGAGCTAACTATGGCTACACCTTC. Translating it yields CASSWDRANYGYTF.

The CDR3 DNA reads as TGTGCCAGCAGCGCGGGACTAGCGGGGGGTGAAGCCAAAAACATTCAGTACTTC. Protein: CASSAGLAGGEAKNIQYF. The gene calls are TRBV7-6 and TRBJ2-4; TRBD2 matches at 15 bases. J lost 0 bases, V lost 5 bases, and 5 bases had no gene match. Looked up from germline, CDR1 is SGHVS and CDR2 is FNYEAQ. The CDR3 contains 18 residues.